Presented here are 8 T cell receptor beta chains from one specimen sequenced in a study of T-cell memory formation after mild COVID-19 (dated by TCRdb to the early 2020s). The library was produced with 5' RACE. The sample was run on an Illumina NovaSeq 6000. The raw public reads went through TCRdb reprocessing: fastp at Q25, MiXCR clone calling, in-frame beta chains kept. Rows are unified per CDR3 protein, each entry keeping the most common DNA and genes. In all, the sample holds around 120,000 distinct CDR3 sequences, and about a sixth of those were seen once. Approximately 14% of the sample lies in the top ten. Sequenced material: PBMCs or a T cell subset sorted from them (not recorded which). The receptors derive from an adult woman who had mild COVID-19 (a few samples of this study predate the infection). The sample titles of this study are shuffled in the database, so cell type and time point are left out; the donor was told from shared clones.

The rearrangement joins TRBV15 to TRBJ2-3; D gene ambiguous. The CDR3 is 15 amino acids. The V gene's germline CDR1 is LNHNV and CDR2 YYDKDF (reference sequence). Trimming removed 5 bases at V and 2 bases at J, with 14 bases between. CDR3 DNA sequence: TGTGCCACCAGCGTGACCTCGTTTAACACAGATACGCAGTATTTT. Translating it yields CATSVTSFNTDTQYF.

The table lists this clonotype with a few counts. The chain employs TRBV29-1 and TRBJ2-7; 7 nucleotides line up with TRBD1. V trimming: 1 base; J trimming: 6 bases; junction bases outside the gene matches: 12. The germline V gene encodes CDR1 SQVTM and CDR2 ANQGSEA. This CDR3 spans 15 amino acids. CDR3 in amino acids: CSVEGRGGLPSEQYF. The CDR3, as DNA: TGCAGCGTTGAAGGAAGAGGGGGCCTCCCCTCCGAGCAGTACTTC.

In this sample, this clonotype turned up a few times. This chain joins TRBV4-1 and TRBJ2-7; D unclear. This CDR3 spans 15 amino acids. V dropped 1 base and J dropped 2 bases, with 12 bases sitting between them. Germline loops: CDR1 MGHRA, CDR2 YSYEKL. This CDR3 reads CASSQGGRNPYEQYF. The CDR3, as DNA: TGCGCCAGCAGCCAAGGCGGCCGAAACCCCTACGAGCAGTACTTC.

CDR3 in DNA: TGCAGCGCAAAGGGGGGGGCAAAAGGCCAAGAGACCCAGTACTTC. It codes for CSAKGGAKGQETQYF. The chain carries TRBV29-1 and TRBJ2-5; perhaps TRBD2 as D (7 bases). The CDR3 is made up of 15 amino acids. Trimming removed 7 bases from V and 1 base from J, with 19 bases in between. The germline CDR1 and CDR2 sequences are SQVTM and ANQGSEA.

V gene TRBV12-3 or TRBV12-4 combines with J gene TRBJ2-2; unclear D gene. The length of the CDR3 is 15 residues. The V end lost 3 bases, the J end lost 4 bases, and 12 bases lay between the germline ends. In DNA form, the CDR3 reads TGTGCCAGCAGTTTGGAACCCCGTCGCACCGGGGAGCTGTTTTTT. Translation gives CASSLEPRRTGELFF.

This clonotype was observed a few times. Germline and junction disagree at one end, which may indicate a read error. The genes are TRBV2 and TRBJ2-1, with D perhaps matching TRBD2 (6 bases). The CDR3 consists of 13 residues. Germline V lookup: CDR1 SNHLY, CDR2 FYNNEI. The CDR3 spells CASSEGPGLRLLF. CDR3 sequence (DNA): TGTGCCAGCAGTGAAGGACCGGGACTCCGATTGCTCTTC.

This clonotype was recorded many times. J is TRBJ2-4 and V is TRBV12-3 or TRBV12-4; D is unclear. This CDR3 is built from 11 residues. V was cut by 1 base and J by 8 bases, with 3 bases left in between. CDR3 sequence (DNA): TGTGCCAGCAGTTTAGGCGACATTCAGTACTTC. It is translated as CASSLGDIQYF.

The genes are TRBV7-2 and TRBJ2-1; 12 nucleotides match TRBD2. Germline V gives CDR1 SGHTA, CDR2 FQGNSA. The CDR3 spans 20 residues. The trim removed 5 bases at V and 6 bases at J, leaving 20 bases unmatched. CDR3 nucleotide sequence: TGTGCCAGCAGCCCGTCCGGGACAGGGGTAGCTAGCGGGAGGGGCAATGAGCAGTTCTTC. Amino acid sequence: CASSPSGTGVASGRGNEQFF. The variable domain in full, completed from reference TRBV7-2 and TRBJ2-1, reads GAGVSQSPSNKVTEKGKDVELRCDPISGHTALYWYRQSLGQGLEFLIYFQGNSAPDKSGLPSDRFSAERTGGSVSTLTIQRTQQEDSAVYLCASSPSGTGVASGRGNEQFFGPGTRLTVL.